This is a list of T cell receptor beta chains from one sample in a study of cytomegalovirus exposure and HLA in healthy donors. TCRdb's copy holds only in-frame clones and misses some; the assay was immunoSEQ multiplex PCR. The sample gives over 150,000 clones, about 65% of which show up once; roughly 3% is in the top ten. The specimen was PBMCs. Receptors were obtained from a woman in her twenties or thirties in good health and CMV-seronegative. The CDR3 runs from the conserved cysteine through the conserved F or W. Fields, in order: J gene, clone size, V gene, D gene, CDR3 DNA, CDR3 protein. A D gene is named only where the DNA matches it firmly. The size entry is marked missing in some rows and otherwise reads once, few, many or a size class.

TRBJ2-7 | NA | TRBV19 | NA | TGTGCCAGTAGTTCCACAATTTGGTCCTACGAGCAGTACTTC | CASSSTIWSYEQYF
TRBJ1-1 | NA | TRBV7-9 | NA | TGTGCCAGCAGCTTACGCATTGCGGCGATGAACACTGAAGCTTTCTTT | CASSLRIAAMNTEAFF
TRBJ1-3 | NA | TRBV11-2 | NA | TGTGCCAGCAGCTTAGGCCTTACAGGGACGGGAAACACCATATATTTT | CASSLGLTGTGNTIYF
TRBJ2-7 | NA | TRBV7-9 | NA | TGTTCCAGCAGCTCTCTCTACGAGCAGTACTTC | CSSSSLYEQYF
TRBJ2-1 | few | TRBV4-2 | TRBD2 | TGTGCCAGCAGCCGGACTAGCGGGGGAAGAAACTCCTACAATGAGCAGTTCTTC | CASSRTSGGRNSYNEQFF
TRBJ1-1 | NA | TRBV19 | NA | TGTGCCAGTAGTATGTATCTCGACAGGGAAGCTTTCTTT | CASSMYLDREAFF
TRBJ1-1 | NA | TRBV19 | NA | TGTGCCACTAGACCGGGGAACACTAAAGCTTTCTTT | CATRPGNTKAFF
TRBJ2-5 | NA | TRBV28 | NA | TGTGCCAGCAGTCCCCGGGGGGCGGGGAGGGGAGAGACCCAGTACTTC | CASSPRGAGRGETQYF
TRBJ2-1 | NA | TRBV9 | NA | TGTGCCAGCAGCGTTGCGGACAGCCTCGGTTATGAGCAGTTCTTC | CASSVADSLGYEQFF
TRBJ2-5 | NA | TRBV28 | TRBD1 | TGTGCCAGCAGATGGGACAGACAAGAGACCCAGTACTTC | CASRWDRQETQYF
TRBJ1-2 | few | TRBV7-6 | NA | TGTGCCAGCAGCGAACAGCTTACCCAGTCGGGGTACGCTGGCTACACCTTC | CASSEQLTQSGYAGYTF
TRBJ2-1 | NA | TRBV4-1 | TRBD2 | TGCGCCAGCAGCCACCCCCGGTGGAGCGGGGCCTACAATGAGCAGTTCTTC | CASSHPRWSGAYNEQFF
TRBJ2-1 | NA | TRBV29-1 | TRBD2 | TGCAGCTTAGCGGGACTAGCGGGGGGAGTCAGGTACAATGAGCAGTTCTTC | CSLAGLAGGVRYNEQFF
TRBJ1-6 | NA | TRBV4-3 | TRBD1 | TGCGCCAGCAGCCCCGACCAGGGGGGACGTTCACCCCTCCACTTT | CASSPDQGGRSPLHF
TRBJ2-3 | NA | TRBV7-6 | TRBD2 | TGTGCCAGCAGCCCAAGACTAGCGGGAGTTTTTGAAGATACGCAGTATTTT | CASSPRLAGVFEDTQYF
TRBJ2-7 | NA | TRBV5-4 | TRBD2 | TGTGCCAGCAGCTCCGGGACTAGAATCTACGAGCAGTACTTC | CASSSGTRIYEQYF
TRBJ1-1 | NA | TRBV5-1 | NA | TGCGCCAGCAGCCCTGTACAGGTCATGAACACTGAAGCTTTCTTT | CASSPVQVMNTEAFF
TRBJ2-3 | NA | TRBV7-9 | TRBD2 | TGTGCCTTACCCGGGGGGAGCACAGATACGCAGTATTTT | CALPGGSTDTQYF
TRBJ1-2 | NA | TRBV6-6 | NA | TGTGCCAGCAGTTACTCAACGGATGGCTACACCTTC | CASSYSTDGYTF
TRBJ2-6 | few | TRBV6-1 | NA | TGTGCCAGCAGTGAACGGAGCTCTGGGGCCAACGTCCTGACTTTC | CASSERSSGANVLTF
TRBJ2-1 | NA | TRBV14 | NA | TGTGCCAGCAGCAAACAGACGGTCGAGAGCTCCTACAATGAGCAGTTCTTC | CASSKQTVESSYNEQFF
TRBJ2-7 | few | TRBV4-1 | TRBD1 | TGCGCCAGCAGCCAAGTAAGACAGGGGATCGACGAGCAGTACTTC | CASSQVRQGIDEQYF
TRBJ2-7 | NA | TRBV7-2 | NA | TGTGCCAGCAGCTCGATGGCCGCGGGATGGTACGAGCAGTACTTC | CASSSMAAGWYEQYF
TRBJ1-2 | NA | TRBV7-2 | NA | TGTGCCAGCAGCAACATGAGGTACTATGGCTACACCTTC | CASSNMRYYGYTF
TRBJ2-7 | NA | TRBV18 | NA | TGTGCCAGCCCCACCGCCGGTTACGAGCAGTACTTC | CASPTAGYEQYF
TRBJ2-3 | few | TRBV7-6 | TRBD1 | TGTGCCAGCAGCACGGGACAGGGAGTAGATACGCAGTATTTT | CASSTGQGVDTQYF
TRBJ2-1 | NA | TRBV29-1 | NA | TGCAGCGTTGGTCCAGATAATTACAATGAGCAGTTCTTC | CSVGPDNYNEQFF
TRBJ2-7 | NA | TRBV4-3 | NA | TGCGCCAGCAGCCAAGGGGGTGGTGGGGGGGAGCAGTACTTC | CASSQGGGGGEQYF
TRBJ2-1 | NA | TRBV7-3 | TRBD2 | TGTGCCAGCAGCTTATCCCCTAGCGGGATTTCTTATGAGCAGTTCTTC | CASSLSPSGISYEQFF
TRBJ1-2 | NA | TRBV10-3 | NA | TGTGCCATCTCAGGCCCGGCGAACTATGGCTACACCTTC | CAISGPANYGYTF
TRBJ2-3 | NA | TRBV4-3 | NA | TGCGCCAGCAGCCAAGTTTACGGGAGCACAGATACGCAGTATTTT | CASSQVYGSTDTQYF
TRBJ2-1 | NA | TRBV9 | NA | TGTGCCAGCAGCATCGGGGGAAACTCCTACAATGAGCAGTTCTTC | CASSIGGNSYNEQFF
TRBJ1-6 | NA | TRBV2 | NA | TGTGCCAGCAGTACCTTGACACCGACAAATTCACCCCTCCACTTT | CASSTLTPTNSPLHF
TRBJ2-7 | NA | TRBV5-6 | NA | TGTGCCAGCAGCTACATCGATGAACGCAGCTCCTACGAGCAGTACTTC | CASSYIDERSSYEQYF
TRBJ2-1 | once | TRBV6-6 | TRBD2 | TGTGCCAGCAGTACTGCGACTAGCGGGTACAATGAGCAGTTCTTC | CASSTATSGYNEQFF
TRBJ1-2 | NA | TRBV18 | NA | TGTGCCAGCTCCTTAGCCACAGGGAGCTATGGCTACACCTTC | CASSLATGSYGYTF
TRBJ2-3 | NA | TRBV6-4 | NA | TGTGCCAGCAGGGAAGGACTTCCCACAGATACGCAGTATTTT | CASREGLPTDTQYF
TRBJ2-7 | once | TRBV6-7 | TRBD2 | TGTGCCAGCAGTTACTCGAAGGGGTCTGGAGGAGCGGGAGAGAACGAGCAGTACTTC | CASSYSKGSGGAGENEQYF
TRBJ1-1 | NA | TRBV30 | NA | TGTGCCTGGAGTTCCCATATCAGGACTGAAGCTTTCTTT | CAWSSHIRTEAFF
TRBJ1-1 | NA | TRBV7-2 | TRBD1 | TGTGCCAGCAGCCTCCAGACAGGGTATTGGACTGAAGCTTTCTTT | CASSLQTGYWTEAFF
TRBJ2-7 | few | TRBV6-5 | NA | TGTGCCAGCAGTTACTCAAGGGGGGGCGGCTACGAGCAGTACTTC | CASSYSRGGGYEQYF
TRBJ1-2 | NA | TRBV4-3 | NA | TGCGCCAGCAGCCAAACAACAGGGTCCGGAGGCTACACCTTC | CASSQTTGSGGYTF
TRBJ2-1 | NA | TRBV5-1 | TRBD2 | TGCGCCAGCAGCCCGGACCTAGCGGCCTACAATGAGCAGTTCTTC | CASSPDLAAYNEQFF
TRBJ2-5 | NA | TRBV4-3 | NA | TGCGCCAGCAGCCAATGGCTGCTGGAGACCCAGTACTTC | CASSQWLLETQYF
TRBJ2-5 | NA | TRBV5-1 | NA | TGCGCCAGCAGCTGGGGCGTTCTGGGGTACCAAGAGACCCAGTACTTC | CASSWGVLGYQETQYF
TRBJ1-3 | once | TRBV6-6 | TRBD1 | TGTGCCAGCAGTGCCGGGACAGCACCTGGAAACACCATATATTTT | CASSAGTAPGNTIYF
TRBJ1-5 | NA | TRBV28 | NA | TGTGCCAGCAGTTTGGTGGGGAGAATCAGGGGCCAGCATTTT | CASSLVGRIRGQHF
TRBJ2-5 | NA | TRBV11-1 | NA | TGTGCCAGCAGCTTAACGAGGAAAGAGACCCAGTACTTC | CASSLTRKETQYF
TRBJ1-1 | few | TRBV6-5 | NA | TGTGCCAGCACTCAGACGGGGGTGACTGAAGCTTTCTTT | CASTQTGVTEAFF
TRBJ1-1 | few | TRBV7-9 | TRBD1 | TGTGCCAGCAGCTTAGAGGCAGGGGGACTCGGAGCTTTCTTT | CASSLEAGGLGAFF
TRBJ2-1 | once | TRBV2 | TRBD2 | TGTGCCAGCAGCCTAGCGGGAGTGCTCTACAATGAGCAGTTCTTC | CASSLAGVLYNEQFF
TRBJ1-6 | NA | TRBV5-4 | TRBD1 | TGTGCCAGCAGCACCCTGACAGGGGATCCCTATAATTCACCCCTCCACTTT | CASSTLTGDPYNSPLHF
TRBJ2-6 | NA | TRBV28 | NA | TGTGCCAGCAGTTCATCGGCTGGGGCCAACGTCCTGACTTTC | CASSSSAGANVLTF
TRBJ2-1 | NA | TRBV6-5 | NA | TGTGCCAGCAGTTACCCTGGTGGGGGGATACAGTTCTTC | CASSYPGGGIQFF